Below, one T cell receptor beta chain is given with its context. The junction had 6 bases not matched to a gene; V was cut back by 1 base and J by 11 bases. Germline V gene data show CDR1 as KGHSH and CDR2 as LQKENI. The CDR3 contains 13 residues. The sample belongs to a study of early T cells in non-severe SARS-CoV-2 infection. Study overall: Sequencing of unsorted whole blood was done on bulk RNA, leaving chains unpaired.

The library protocol tagged individual cDNA molecules with unique molecular identifiers. From the 5' RACE reads, TCRdb called clonotypes with MiXCR, one entry per CDR3 protein. The profile shows 70,000 or so distinct CDR3 sequences, 10% of them singletons. Source: whole blood, taken at baseline. The J gene is TRBJ2-3, the V gene TRBV18, with TRBD2 matching 7 bases. This TCR came from an adult who was a healthcare worker with PCR-confirmed SARS-CoV-2 infection or an uninfected control (not recorded which). CDR3 residues: CASSPQRGVEQYF. CDR3 bases: TGTGCCAGCTCACCACAACGGGGGGTTGAGCAGTATTTT.